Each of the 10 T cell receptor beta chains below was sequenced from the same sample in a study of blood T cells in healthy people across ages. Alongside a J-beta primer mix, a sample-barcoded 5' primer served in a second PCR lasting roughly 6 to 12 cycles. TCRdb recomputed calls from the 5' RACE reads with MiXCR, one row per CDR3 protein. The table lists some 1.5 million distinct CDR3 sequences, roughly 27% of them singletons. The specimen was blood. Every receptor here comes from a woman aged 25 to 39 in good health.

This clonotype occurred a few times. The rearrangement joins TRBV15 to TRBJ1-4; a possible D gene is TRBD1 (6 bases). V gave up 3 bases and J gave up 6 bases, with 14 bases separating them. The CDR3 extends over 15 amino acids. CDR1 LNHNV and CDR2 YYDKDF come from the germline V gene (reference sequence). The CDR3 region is CATSSVGGGDEKLFF. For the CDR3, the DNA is TGTGCCACCAGCAGTGTGGGGGGGGGCGATGAAAAACTGTTTTTT.

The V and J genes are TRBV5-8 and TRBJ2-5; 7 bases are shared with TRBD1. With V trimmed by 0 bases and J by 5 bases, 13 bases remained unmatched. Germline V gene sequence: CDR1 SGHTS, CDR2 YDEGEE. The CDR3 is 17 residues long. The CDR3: CASSLGDRLPLRETQYF. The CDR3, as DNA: TGTGCCAGCAGCTTGGGGGACAGACTACCCCTGCGGGAGACCCAGTACTTC. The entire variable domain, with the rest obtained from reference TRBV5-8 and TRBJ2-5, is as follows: EAGVTQSPTHLIKTRGQQATLRCSPISGHTSVYWYQQALGLGLQFLLWYDEGEERNRGNFPPRFSGRQFPNYSSELNVNALELEDSALYLCASSLGDRLPLRETQYFGPGTRLLVL.

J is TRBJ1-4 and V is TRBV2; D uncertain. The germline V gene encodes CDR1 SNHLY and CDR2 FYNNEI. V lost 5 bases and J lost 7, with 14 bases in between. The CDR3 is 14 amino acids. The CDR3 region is CASSTRWGGEKLFF. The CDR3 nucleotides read TGTGCCAGCAGTACCCGATGGGGTGGTGAAAAACTGTTTTTT.

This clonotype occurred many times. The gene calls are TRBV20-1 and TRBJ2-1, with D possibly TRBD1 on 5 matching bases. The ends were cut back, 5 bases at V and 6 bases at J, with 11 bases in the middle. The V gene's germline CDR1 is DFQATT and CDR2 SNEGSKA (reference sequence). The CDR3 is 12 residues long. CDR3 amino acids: CSAPRQLNEQFF. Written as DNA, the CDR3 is TGCAGTGCTCCGCGACAGCTCAATGAGCAGTTCTTC.

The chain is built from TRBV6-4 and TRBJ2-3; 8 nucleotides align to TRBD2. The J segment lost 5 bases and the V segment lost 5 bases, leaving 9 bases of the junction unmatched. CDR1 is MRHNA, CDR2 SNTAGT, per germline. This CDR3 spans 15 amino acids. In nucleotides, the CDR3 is TGTGCCAGCAGTATGCGGGGGGCCGGGGGAGATACGCAGTATTTT. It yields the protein CASSMRGAGGDTQYF.

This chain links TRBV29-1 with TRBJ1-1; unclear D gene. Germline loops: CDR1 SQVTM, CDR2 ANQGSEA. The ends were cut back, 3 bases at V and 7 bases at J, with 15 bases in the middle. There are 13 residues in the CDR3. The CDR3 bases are TGCAGCGTTGACGGGCGGGTTGTTAGTGAAGCTTTCTTT. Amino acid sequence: CSVDGRVVSEAFF.

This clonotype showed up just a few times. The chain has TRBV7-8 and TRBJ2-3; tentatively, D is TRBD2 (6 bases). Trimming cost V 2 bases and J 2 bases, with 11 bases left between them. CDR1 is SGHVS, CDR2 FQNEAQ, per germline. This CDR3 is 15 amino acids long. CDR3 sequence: CASSLKRVVTDTQYF. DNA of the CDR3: TGTGCCAGCAGCTTAAAGCGGGTAGTCACAGATACGCAGTATTTT. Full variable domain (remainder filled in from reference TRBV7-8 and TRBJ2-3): GAGVSQSPRYKVAKRGQDVALRCDPISGHVSLFWYQQALGQGPEFLTYFQNEAQLDKSGLPSDRFFAERPEGSVSTLKIQRTQQEDSAVYLCASSLKRVVTDTQYFGPGTRLTVL.

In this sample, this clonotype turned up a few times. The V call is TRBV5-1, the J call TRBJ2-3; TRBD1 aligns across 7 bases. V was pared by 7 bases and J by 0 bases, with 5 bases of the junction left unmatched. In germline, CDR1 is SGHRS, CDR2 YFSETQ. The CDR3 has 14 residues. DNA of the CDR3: TGCGCCAGCGCACAGGGGCTGAGCACAGATACGCAGTATTTT. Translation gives CASAQGLSTDTQYF. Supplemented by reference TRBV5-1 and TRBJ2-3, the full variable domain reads KAGVTQTPRYLIKTRGQQVTLSCSPISGHRSVSWYQQTPGQGLQFLFEYFSETQRNKGNFPGRFSGRQFSNSRSEMNVSTLELGDSALYLCASAQGLSTDTQYFGPGTRLTVL.

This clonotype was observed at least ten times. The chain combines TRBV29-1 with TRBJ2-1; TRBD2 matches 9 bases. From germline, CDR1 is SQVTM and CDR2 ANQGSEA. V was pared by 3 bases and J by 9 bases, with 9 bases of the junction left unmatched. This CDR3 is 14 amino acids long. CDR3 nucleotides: TGCAGCGTTGATGGGACTAGCAGACGGGGTGAGCAGTTCTTC. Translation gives CSVDGTSRRGEQFF.

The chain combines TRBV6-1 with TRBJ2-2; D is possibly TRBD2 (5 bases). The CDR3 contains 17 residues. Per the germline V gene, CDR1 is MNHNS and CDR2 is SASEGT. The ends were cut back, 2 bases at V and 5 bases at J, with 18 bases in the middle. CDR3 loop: CASSEKEWTVRTGELFF. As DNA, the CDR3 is TGTGCCAGCAGTGAAAAAGAGTGGACTGTGAGAACCGGGGAGCTGTTTTTT.